These 5 T cell receptor beta chains came from one sample sequenced in a study of the immune and genomic landscape of osteosarcoma. Poor-prognosis osteosarcoma patients supplied post-treatment primary, local recurrence and metastasis tumor specimens. The protocol was immunoSEQ multiplex PCR, while the TCRdb copy is restricted to in-frame clones and leaves out a portion. Among 10,000 to 12,000 clones listed, 70% to 80% were seen once. Sequencing input: osteosarcoma tumor tissue from the lung. The receptors shown here come from a human donor with osteosarcoma.

The chain couples TRBV20-1 to TRBJ2-4; D call uncertain. Germline lookup yields CDR1 DFQATT and CDR2 SNEGSKA (reference sequence). The CDR3 has 11 amino acids. The ends were cut back, 0 bases at V and 8 bases at J, with 5 bases in the middle. The CDR3 protein is CSAREGHIQYF. In DNA form, the CDR3 reads TGCAGTGCTAGAGAAGGGCACATTCAGTACTTC.

This clone was observed once. The chain links TRBV7-9 to TRBJ2-7; D gene unclear. Trimming took off 4 bases at V and 3 bases at J, with 10 bases between the two ends. CDR3 length equals 13 residues. Germline CDR1 is SEHNR and CDR2 is FQNEAQ (reference sequence). The CDR3 DNA follows: TGTGCCAGCAGCTCGGACGTTTTCTACGAGCAGTACTTC. The encoded protein is CASSSDVFYEQYF.

The genes are TRBV10-1 and TRBJ1-1; D may be TRBD1 (5 bases). Trimming removed 0 bases from V and 10 bases from J, with 15 bases in between. Germline values: CDR1 WNHNN, CDR2 SYGVQD (reference sequence). The CDR3 has 14 residues. The CDR3 DNA sequence: TGCGCCAGCAGTGAGTCGAGGACACCCCGGGGAGCTTTCTTT. Translated: CASSESRTPRGAFF.

The chain employs TRBV10-1 and TRBJ2-4; 9 bases line up with TRBD2. The length of the CDR3 is 17 residues. Per germline, CDR1 WNHNN and CDR2 SYGVQD (reference sequence). Trimming at V came to 6 bases and at J to 7 bases, leaving 16 bases not matched to a gene. The chain's CDR3 is CASRVARREGPRNIQYF. The CDR3 DNA sequence: TGCGCCAGCAGGGTAGCTCGGCGGGAGGGCCCTCGGAACATTCAGTACTTC.

Concerning this clone: Mismatch with germline at one junction end may stem from a read error. The rearrangement uses TRBV4-1 and TRBJ1-1; D gene ambiguous. Germline CDR1 MGHRA, CDR2 YSYEKL. This CDR3 region has 16 residues. CDR3: CASSQESGSRNAEAFF. In DNA form, the CDR3 reads TGCGCCAGCAGCCAAGAATCGGGCAGTAGGAACGCTGAAGCTTTCTTT.